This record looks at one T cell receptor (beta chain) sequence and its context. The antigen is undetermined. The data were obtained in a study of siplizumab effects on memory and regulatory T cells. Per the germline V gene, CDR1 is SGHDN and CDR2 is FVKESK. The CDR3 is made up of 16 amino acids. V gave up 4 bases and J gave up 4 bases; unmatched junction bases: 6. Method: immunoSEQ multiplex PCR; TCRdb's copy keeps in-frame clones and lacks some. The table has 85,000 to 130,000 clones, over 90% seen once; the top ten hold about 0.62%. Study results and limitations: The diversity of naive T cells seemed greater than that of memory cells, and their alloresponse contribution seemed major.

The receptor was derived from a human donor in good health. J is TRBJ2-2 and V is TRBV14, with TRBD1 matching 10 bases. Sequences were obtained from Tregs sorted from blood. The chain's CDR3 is CASSRDRGRITGELFF. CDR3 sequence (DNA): TGTGCCAGCAGCCGTGACAGGGGGCGTATCACCGGGGAGCTGTTTTTT. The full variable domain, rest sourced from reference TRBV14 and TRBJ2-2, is EAGVTQFPSHSVIEKGQTVTLRCDPISGHDNLYWYRRVMGKEIKFLLHFVKESKQDESGMPNNRFLAERTGGTYSTLKVQPAELEDSGVYFCASSRDRGRITGELFFGEGSRLTVL.